The present TCR beta chain was sequenced within a study of cytomegalovirus exposure and HLA in healthy donors (dated by TCRdb to about 2017). Background on the whole study: In an earlier analysis of about 560 of the donors, around 300 Gb of sequence data and approximately 100 million unique TCR beta sequences from 150 million to 200 million T cells were reported. Around 330 gigabases of sequencing data and approximately 91 million unique TCR sequences made up an early release that covered 500 to 700 HLA-typed donors. High-throughput TCR immunosequencing, statistical association of individual TCRs with disease status, and machine learning were combined to predict cytomegalovirus infection status. HLA typing included class I and class II loci at four-digit resolution. All discovery cohort repertoires had been generated using a single sequencing platform. Across under 500 genotyped donors of the cohort, an average of about 220,000 unique TCR beta nucleotide sequences per donor were sequenced, and about a sixth of those sequences were non-productive. The number of typed donors differed by locus: about 620-640 for A, B, C, DRB1 and DQB1; 500 to 550 for DQA1; over 600 for DPA1; and roughly 470 for DPB1. The study aimed to test whether cataloging public T cell receptors could reveal signatures of past pathogen exposure. Of the 398 genotyped donors, 65% to 90% were placed in the genetic ancestry cluster associated with self-reported Caucasian donors. Five DR-DQ haplotypes were treated as single units for association and clustering because of strong linkage in the cohort. In addition to the first cohort of 500 to 850 subjects, a separate validation cohort of 120 different subjects was used. Donor age, sex, ethnicity and CMV serostatus were collected together with the repertoire data. In an earlier analysis of 587 of the donors, high-throughput TCR beta sequencing was used to judge whether each TCR beta V gene segment behaved as functional or pseudogenic. The study used immunosequencing to profile the T cell repertoires of several hundred subjects and linked those repertoires to cytomegalovirus serostatus. Rather than using new phenotypic data, the later analysis identified candidate immune exposures from TCR beta sequences and from how often those sequences occurred across donors. A later genetic analysis took genome-wide SNP genotypes for about 55% of the 666 donors and used that subset as a discovery cohort. In a later analysis, previously published TCR beta repertoires from several hundred donors were re-analyzed and high-resolution HLA genotyping was added so that TCR occurrence patterns could be studied.

The cohort consisted of 600 to 700 healthy bone marrow donors. Cohort members were all nominally healthy when sampled, although unrecorded immune exposures were likely present. The donor tested CMV seronegative, placing the donor among the 350 or so seronegative members of the cohort. Every donor gave a peripheral blood sample, and the peripheral blood mononuclear cells from that sample were used for TCR beta sequencing. Genomic DNA was extracted from the blood cell samples with the Qiagen DNeasy Blood Extraction Kit. The receptor library was made with the immunoSEQ multiplex PCR assay. For the multiplex PCR, a mixture combining 60 forward primers for TCR Vbeta segments and 13 reverse primers for TCR Jbeta segments was used. The CDR3 region of rearranged TCR beta genes was amplified from genomic DNA by a multiplex PCR assay. On the Illumina HiSeq System, the amplified TCR beta libraries were sequenced as 87-base-pair reads. Per the source publication's procedure: A later analysis counted approximately 74 million unique TCR beta chains across the 670 or so repertoires, and around 9.9 million of these chains were shared by at least two donors. Raw reads were error-corrected and collapsed into unique sequences with a nearest-neighbor algorithm that merged closely related sequences to remove PCR and sequencing errors. CDR3 sequences were aligned to IMGT reference sequences to assign V, D and J gene segments. Each retained sequence needed at least a six-nucleotide match to both a V gene segment and a J gene segment. Rearrangements were called productive when the CDR3 lacked stop codons and stayed in frame with V and J; all others were non-productive. Following IMGT convention, CDR3 was defined as the stretch from the second conserved V-encoded cysteine up to the conserved J-encoded phenylalanine. In an earlier analysis of approximately 590 of the donors, sequences lacking an unambiguous match to a single V gene segment were excluded. An earlier analysis of about 600 of the donors called V segments functional above 56.7% productive rearrangements and segregating when the between-donor standard deviation exceeded 5%. A statistical classification framework was developed to diagnose cytomegalovirus status using the catalog of TCR beta chain sequences. A later analysis assigned V and J genes by comparing TCR nucleotide sequences with IMGT/GENE-DB human TR gene sequences. Using the TCRdist pipeline, a later analysis assigned CDR3 sequences along with most-parsimonious VDJ recombination scenarios. A later analysis defined each TCR beta chain by its CDR3 amino acid sequence plus V-gene family, and excluded reads lacking a unique V-gene family. As a way to deal with suspected cross-contamination and a sequencing artifact, a later analysis dropped roughly 620 nucleotide sequences that were highly shared and had low generation probability. For each public chain, a later analysis derived a clonal expansion index from normalized ranks of inferred template counts within each repertoire. In a later analysis, generation probabilities were computed with a VDJ recombination model fitted to out-of-frame rearrangements, and the resulting probabilities were checked against IGoR. In a later analysis, TCR-TCR, TCR-HLA and TCR-CMV co-occurrence was scored with hypergeometric tests, and a repertoire-size bias correction was applied to TCR pairs. In a later analysis, false discovery rates were estimated by permuting HLA or CMV assignments 20 times. In a later analysis, co-occurring TCRs were grouped with DBSCAN, and TCRdist sequence similarity was added when clustering was performed within HLA-allele-positive subsets. Repertoires with fewer than 30,000 or more than 120,000 public chains, plus five repertoires with anomalous nucleotide sharing, were excluded from co-occurrence clustering. As stored in TCRdb, this immuneACCESS dataset retains in-frame rearrangements with V and J assigned. A fraction of the clones does not appear; measured against another copy, unresolved V genes explain less than half of the discrepancy, and the remainder lacks a known reason. The V and J calls and the clone size are those of that table, but D and trimming were determined from the DNA. In all, the sample holds about 160,000 clones, and roughly 80% of those were seen once. The ten biggest clones cover more than 1.1% of the sample.

Including the terminal cysteine and phenylalanine, the CDR3 comprises 15 residues. Only the CDR3 part of the read is kept: 45 bases, read in frame from the first base. For CDR1 and CDR2, the germline V gene lists SGHRS and YFSETQ. V loses 1 base at its end and J loses 5 bases; junction bases beyond the gene matches: 7. Study-wide conclusions, independent of this receptor: Strong co-occurrence of HLA alleles, especially DR and DQ, made assigning TCR associations to individual alleles difficult. Most CMV-associated TCR beta chains appeared to be HLA-restricted in a later analysis, and the HLA associations seemed to be driven largely by CMV exposure. Because some donors lacked HLA typing at each locus, the association tests relied only on the typed subset. Linkage disequilibrium might explain the correlated functional status among segregating V segments, but an unknown experimental factor could not be excluded. Compared with equally common non-associated chains, HLA-associated TCR beta chains in a later analysis were more clonally expanded and had lower generation probabilities. In an earlier analysis of fewer than 750 of the donors, most TCR beta V segments were observed in productive rearrangements about 90% or about 30% of the time, broadly matching IMGT annotations. Some IMGT-functional V segments, including TRBV6-2 and TRBV6-3, could not be told apart with the 87-base-pair reads, so those segments were excluded. Presence/absence analyses assumed roughly uniform sequencing depth across donors, an assumption that may not hold. A further reported finding was that TCR beta sequences accurately predicted the HLA-A and HLA-B alleles for most subjects in the first cohort. Immune exposure information for the cohort was limited to CMV serostatus. Compared with the roughly 670-donor mean, donors in an Asian-associated ancestry cluster had fewer N-insertions in productive TCRs, according to a later genetic analysis. The classifier was reported to diagnose cytomegalovirus status with high specificity and sensitivity in both the original and validation cohorts. In a later analysis, 15,000 to 20,000 TCR beta sequences were associated with specific HLA alleles at a false discovery rate of 0.05. A cluster of highly shared sequence variants was judged likely to represent a technical artifact of the sequencing pipeline. Over 15 rarely observed V segments, including chromosome 9 orphons, were excluded from the earlier analysis of several hundred of the donors because counts were too low. Most TCR sequences were seen in very few donors, while some public TCRs were found in many individuals. Three of the identified cytomegalovirus-associated TCR beta chains were confirmed in vitro to be specific for cytomegalovirus antigens. In a later analysis, the rate of TCR association differed among HLA loci, with DRB1 alleles having the most associated TCRs and HLA-C alleles having the fewest. The authors suggested that the approach could potentially be extended to other disease states and immunological phenotypes. V-gene and J-gene trimming of TCR beta chains was associated with a missense DCLRE1C variant in a later genetic analysis, and the association was replicated in an independent cohort. The cohort was sequenced for TCR beta chains only, and without alpha or paired-chain data the features that could be detected were limited. In the study, about 150 TCR beta chains were listed as associated with cytomegalovirus. According to a later analysis, parvovirus B19, influenza, CMV and Epstein-Barr virus appeared linked to several top co-occurrence clusters.

Comments on this clone: Its antigen is not yet known. Qualities for individual bases were not recorded, and no much larger clone is one base off.

The chain joins TRBV5-1 to TRBJ2-7; the junction holds 9 bases that match TRBD1. The sample was PBMCs. The receptor was derived from a woman aged 30 to 39 in good health and CMV-seronegative. The CDR3 in this case is CASSLRTGAPHEQYF. DNA sequence: TGCGCCAGCAGCTTGCGGACAGGGGCCCCCCACGAGCAGTACTTC.